These T cell receptor beta chains were read from a single sample in a study of blood T cell repertoires in COVID-19. The assay was immunoSEQ multiplex PCR, and TCRdb's table has in-frame clones only and misses some. The table lists fewer than 100,000 clones, about 82% of them singletons. Sequenced material: peripheral blood. Source of these receptors: a man aged 45-65 years with COVID-19, enrolled during active disease. Both conserved end residues are part of each CDR3. D genes are given only for firm matches. The listing skips clone size in some rows; elsewhere it reads once, few, many or a size class.

>TRBJ2-1|.|TRBD1|TRBV11-3
TGTGCCAGCAGCTTAGCCGGCAGGGGGCGCAATGAGCAGTTCTTC
CASSLAGRGRNEQFF
>TRBJ2-5|.|.|TRBV19
TGTGCCAGTAGTTCCTCCCAAGAGACCCAGTACTTC
CASSSSQETQYF
>TRBJ2-1|.|TRBD2|TRBV5-1
TGCGCCAGCAGCCCCGGACTAGCGGGAGGGGATGAGCAGTTCTTC
CASSPGLAGGDEQFF
>TRBJ1-5|.|TRBD1|TRBV7-2
TGTGCCAGCAGCATGGGACAGGGCCAGCCCCAGCATTTT
CASSMGQGQPQHF
>TRBJ2-7|.|.|TRBV6-1
TGTGCCAGCAGTGAAGGGGACATCTACGAGCAGTACTTC
CASSEGDIYEQYF
>TRBJ1-1|.|.|TRBV4-1
TGCGCCAGCAGCCAAAATACGGTGAACACTGAAGCTTTCTTT
CASSQNTVNTEAFF
>TRBJ1-2|.|TRBD1|TRBV6-6
TGTGCCAGCAACAGGGGTGGAGATGGCTACACCTTC
CASNRGGDGYTF
>TRBJ2-3|.|.|TRBV4-1
TGCGCCAGCAGCCGCGAGGGGGGGGCAAGCACAGATACGCAGTATTTT
CASSREGGASTDTQYF
>TRBJ2-1|once|TRBD1|TRBV6-5
TGTGCCAGCAGTTACTCTAGACAGGGGACTTACAATGAGCAGTTCTTC
CASSYSRQGTYNEQFF
>TRBJ1-6|.|.|TRBV3-1/TRBV3-2
TGTGCCAGCAGCCCCGGGGGAAGAAATTCACCCCTCCACTTT
CASSPGGRNSPLHF
>TRBJ2-1|once|.|TRBV5-1
TGCGCCAGCAGCTTGGCCGGTTTTCCCGGGTTCTTC
CASSLAGFPGFF
>TRBJ2-6|.|TRBD1|TRBV3-1/TRBV3-2
TGTGCCAGCAGCCATAGACAGGGGGCGCTTCCCGGGGCCAACGTCCTGACTTTC
CASSHRQGALPGANVLTF
>TRBJ2-1|.|TRBD2|TRBV4-1
TGCGCCAGCAGCGATCTACCGGGACTAGCGGGAGTTGAGCAGTTCTTC
CASSDLPGLAGVEQFF
>TRBJ2-2|.|.|TRBV5-5
TGTGCCAGCAGCTTTGCCGCCGGGGCAGGGGGGACCGGGGAGCTGTTTTTT
CASSFAAGAGGTGELFF
>TRBJ1-1|.|.|TRBV6-5
TGTGCCAGCAGTTCCCTCTTGACTGAAGCTTTCTTT
CASSSLLTEAFF
>TRBJ1-1|.|.|TRBV7-9
TGTGCCAGCAGCCGAACCGACAGTAACACTGAAGCTTTCTTT
CASSRTDSNTEAFF
>TRBJ1-2|few|TRBD1|TRBV29-1
TGCAGCGTTGATGGGCAGGGGGCAAGTGGCTACACCTTC
CSVDGQGASGYTF
>TRBJ1-4|.|.|TRBV6-1
TGTGCCAGCAGTGAAGGGAGGGGTCCGGGGCGGGATACTGTTTTTTTT
CASSEGRGPGRDTVFF
>TRBJ2-5|.|TRBD2|TRBV5-1
TGCGCCAGCAGCTTCCCTAGCGGGGGAGGGGAGACCCAGTACTTC
CASSFPSGGGETQYF
>TRBJ2-3|.|TRBD1|TRBV5-1
TGCGCCAGCAGCTTGGGACAGGGGGCAGATACGCAGTATTTT
CASSLGQGADTQYF
>TRBJ1-1|once|.|TRBV7-3
TGTGCCAGCAGCGTTCAAGGGGTGGGGATGAACACTGAAGCTTTCTTT
CASSVQGVGMNTEAFF
>TRBJ2-1|.|.|TRBV5-1
TGCGCCAGCAGCTTGGGCGGGAAAGGAGATTGGGATGAGCAGTTCTTC
CASSLGGKGDWDEQFF
>TRBJ2-2|.|TRBD2|TRBV2
TGTGCCACCCTGCCACTAGCGGGATTGACCGGGGAGCTGTTTTTT
CATLPLAGLTGELFF
>TRBJ2-5|.|TRBD1|TRBV9
TGTGCCAGCAGCGAAGGGACAGGGTTGACACAAGAGACCCAGTACTTC
CASSEGTGLTQETQYF
>TRBJ2-4|.|TRBD1|TRBV6-6
TGTGCCAGCAGTTACCCCGGACAGGGGAAAAACATTCAGTACTTC
CASSYPGQGKNIQYF